The sequence of this T cell receptor (beta chain) was determined in a study of blood T cell repertoires in COVID-19. On the study more broadly: Acute and convalescent COVID-19 specimens originated in the United States, Italy and Spain. PBMCs, B-cell-depleted T cells, or T cells provided the cDNA or gDNA that made up the material.

Germline V gene data show CDR1 as MGHRA and CDR2 as YSYEKL. Trimming cost V 1 base and J 5 bases, with 19 bases left between them. CDR3 length equals 17 residues. This clone was counted between two and nine times. In the original processing: Reference gene primer amplification in the assay estimated nucleated cell counts. The data were produced by immunoSEQ multiplex PCR, yet TCRdb's version contains in-frame clones alone and is incomplete. D and trimming come from the DNA, and the V and J calls and clone size come from that table. The data show roughly 200,000 clones, about 84% seen once. This receptor was identified in a woman aged 80 or older with acute or convalescent COVID-19. This chain uses TRBV4-1 with TRBJ2-3, with D perhaps TRBD2 (5 bases). The sample taken for sequencing was peripheral blood. The CDR3 protein is CASSQVLVTTRGDTQYF. DNA of the CDR3: TGCGCCAGCAGCCAAGTCTTGGTCACTACCCGGGGAGATACGCAGTATTTT.